This T cell receptor (beta chain) was captured in a study of blood T cell repertoires in COVID-19. TCRdb's table, derived via immunoSEQ multiplex PCR, lists solely in-frame clones and lacks some. The data show 250,000 or so clones, about 87% seen once. Germline CDR1 and CDR2: MGHRA and YSYEKL. The CDR3 consists of 15 residues. V lost 4 bases to trimming and J lost 7 bases; unmatched junction nucleotides: 8. V and J are TRBV4-1 and TRBJ1-4, with 8 bases matching TRBD1. Sequencing used peripheral blood. The receptor was isolated from an older woman with active or convalescent COVID-19. DNA of the CDR3: TGCGCCAGCAGCCCAGGACAGGGCAGGAGTGAAAAACTGTTTTTT. Its translation: CASSPGQGRSEKLFF.